The clone carrying this TCR beta chain was detected only a few times. Its antigen is still unknown. This record comes from a study of beta chain features in type 1 diabetes. The study, taken as a whole, reports: All four CD4+ subsets from Type 1 diabetes patients carried moderately but significantly shorter TCRB CDR3s.

Isolated RNA was reverse transcribed in full, so expressed TCRB transcripts were sequenced. Sequencing used immunoSEQ multiplex PCR; TCRdb keeps in-frame clones, though not all of them. The data contain about 650,000 clones, roughly 12% of them singletons. The CDR3 spans 14 residues. Germline CDR1 and CDR2: MNHEY and SVGAGI. V shed 6 bases and J 6 bases; nucleotides not matched to a gene: 10. The source is a man aged 25-45 years with type 1 diabetes. The chain carries TRBV6-5 and TRBJ1-2; 7 bases are shared with TRBD1. Sequencing was performed on naive CD4+ T cells from blood. The CDR3 protein is CASRNRGTVNGYTF. CDR3 DNA: TGTGCCAGCAGAAACAGAGGGACAGTAAATGGCTACACCTTC.